This T cell receptor beta chain is from a study of shared clonotypes between healthy human individuals. Clones were sequenced by immunoSEQ multiplex PCR, and TCRdb holds only the in-frame ones, with some missing. In the table there are over a million clones, approximately 78% of which are singletons. Germline assignment: CDR1 WSHSY and CDR2 SAAADI. Trimming stripped 3 bases from V and 8 bases from J, with 13 bases between. CDR3 length: 13 amino acids. Participating donors were healthy, HIV-negative adults free of recent acute infections or vaccinations. The receptor was derived from a young man in good health. Some clones in this sample may be carry-over from other donors' samples. Sequencing was carried out using memory CD4+ T cells from PBMCs. Subset: CD45RA-negative fraction. V is TRBV10-2 and J is TRBJ1-2; TRBD1 is a possible D gene (5 bases). The CDR3 sequence: CASSDSRDVGYTF. CDR3 sequence (DNA): TGCGCCAGCAGTGATAGCAGGGATGTCGGCTACACCTTC.